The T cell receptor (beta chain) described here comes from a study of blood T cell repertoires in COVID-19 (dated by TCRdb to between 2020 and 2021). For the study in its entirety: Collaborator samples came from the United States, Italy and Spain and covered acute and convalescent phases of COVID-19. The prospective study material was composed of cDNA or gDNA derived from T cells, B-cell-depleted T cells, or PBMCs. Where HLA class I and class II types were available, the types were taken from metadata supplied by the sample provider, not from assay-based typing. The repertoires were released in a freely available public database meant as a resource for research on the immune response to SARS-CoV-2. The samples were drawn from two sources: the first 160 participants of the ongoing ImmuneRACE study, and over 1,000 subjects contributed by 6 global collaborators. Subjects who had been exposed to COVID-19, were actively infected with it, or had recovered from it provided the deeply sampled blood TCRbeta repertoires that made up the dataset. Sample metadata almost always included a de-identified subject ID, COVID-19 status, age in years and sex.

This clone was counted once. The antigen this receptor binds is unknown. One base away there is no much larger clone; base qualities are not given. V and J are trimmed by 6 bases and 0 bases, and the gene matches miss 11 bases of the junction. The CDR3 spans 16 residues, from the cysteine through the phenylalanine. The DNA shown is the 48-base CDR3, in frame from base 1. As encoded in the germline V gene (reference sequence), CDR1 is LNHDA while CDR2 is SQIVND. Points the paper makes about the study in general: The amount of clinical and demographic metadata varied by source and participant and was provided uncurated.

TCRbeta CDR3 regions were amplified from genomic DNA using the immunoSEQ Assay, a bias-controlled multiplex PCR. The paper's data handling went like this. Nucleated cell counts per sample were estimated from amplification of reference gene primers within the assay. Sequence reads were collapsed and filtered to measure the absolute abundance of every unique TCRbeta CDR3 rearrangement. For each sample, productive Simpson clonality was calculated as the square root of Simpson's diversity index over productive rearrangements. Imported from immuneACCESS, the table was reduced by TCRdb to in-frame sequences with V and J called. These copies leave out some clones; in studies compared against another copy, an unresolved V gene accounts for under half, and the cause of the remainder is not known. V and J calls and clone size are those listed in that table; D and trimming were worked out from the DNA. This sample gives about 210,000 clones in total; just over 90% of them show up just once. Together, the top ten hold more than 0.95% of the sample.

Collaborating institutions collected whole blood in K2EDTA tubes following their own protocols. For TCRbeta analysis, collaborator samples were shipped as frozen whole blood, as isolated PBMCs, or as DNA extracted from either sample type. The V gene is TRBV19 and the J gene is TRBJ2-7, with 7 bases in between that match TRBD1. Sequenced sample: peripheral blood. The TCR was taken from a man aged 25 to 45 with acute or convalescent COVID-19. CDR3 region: CASRESGTVSSYEQYF. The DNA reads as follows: TGTGCCAGTAGAGAATCCGGGACAGTGAGCTCCTACGAGCAGTACTTC.